One and the same sample provided the 17 T cell receptor beta chains below, sequenced in a study of T-cell memory formation after mild COVID-19. TCRdb recomputed calls from the 5' RACE reads with MiXCR, one row per CDR3 protein. The sample holds fewer than 50,000 distinct CDR3 sequences; 7.3% are singletons and the top ten take roughly 1.4%. The material sequenced was PBMCs or a T cell subset sorted from them (not recorded which). These receptor sequences come from a man aged 18-30 years who had mild COVID-19 (a few samples of this study predate the infection). Cell type and time point are not known.

This clonotype was seen only a few times. The V gene is TRBV5-1, the J gene TRBJ2-3; 8 bases line up with TRBD2. Unmatched junction bases numbered 6, after V lost 4 bases and J lost 5 bases. The CDR3 totals 14 residues. Germline-derived CDR1 and CDR2 are SGHRS and YFSETQ. CDR3 coding DNA: TGCGCCAGCAGCCTGGGGACTAGTGGAGATACGCAGTATTTT. Amino acid sequence: CASSLGTSGDTQYF.

The table lists this clonotype with a few counts. V and J are TRBV6-2 or TRBV6-3 and TRBJ1-5, with D hard to call. Germline CDR1 is MNHEY and CDR2 is SVGEGT. V was pared by 5 bases and J by 6 bases, with 11 bases between. The CDR3 length is 13 residues. CDR3 DNA sequence: TGTGCCAGCAGTGAACCCTTGGTTCAGCCCCAGCATTTT. Its translation: CASSEPLVQPQHF.

This clonotype was detected a few times. The gene calls are TRBV6-6 and TRBJ2-4; D is ambiguous. CDR1 and CDR2 (germline): MNHNY, SVGAGI (reference sequence). This CDR3 spans 14 amino acids. V was shortened by 2 bases and J by 3 bases, with 8 bases between the two germline ends. The CDR3 sequence: CASSYPVGKNIQYF. The DNA of the CDR3 is TGTGCCAGCAGTTACCCGGTGGGCAAAAACATTCAGTACTTC.

This clonotype was seen at least ten times. The chain carries TRBV5-1 and TRBJ2-3, with no clear D. The V gene's germline CDR1 is SGHRS and CDR2 YFSETQ. CDR3 length: 18 amino acids. The V gene lost 0 bases and the J gene lost 2 bases, with 19 bases spanning the gap. CDR3 bases: TGCGCCAGCAGCTTGGCCATTCACTCCGACCCAGCCACAGATACGCAGTATTTT. Residues: CASSLAIHSDPATDTQYF.

This clonotype was picked up a small number of times. V and J are TRBV2 and TRBJ2-3; D gene uncertain. Germline V lookup: CDR1 SNHLY, CDR2 FYNNEI. With 11 bases removed from V and 5 bases from J, the gap between germline ends came to 11 bases. There are 11 residues in the CDR3. The CDR3 protein is CARQNGDTQYF. In DNA form, the CDR3 reads TGTGCCCGCCAGAATGGAGATACGCAGTATTTT.

The chain employs TRBV5-1 and TRBJ2-2; 8 bases are shared with TRBD2. CDR1 and CDR2 (germline): SGHRS, YFSETQ. CDR3 size: 15 residues. The V gene end was trimmed by 3 bases and the J gene end by 7 bases; junction bases not matched to a gene: 8. CDR3 region: CASSYRGGHDGELFF. CDR3 coding DNA: TGCGCCAGCAGCTACCGGGGGGGCCATGACGGGGAGCTGTTTTTT.

The chain uses TRBV10-3 and TRBJ2-3, with a tentative D call TRBD2 (6 bases). There are 12 residues in the CDR3. The ends were cut back, 9 bases at V and 2 bases at J, with 9 bases in the middle. CDR1 and CDR2 from the germline V gene are ENHRY and SYGVKD. The CDR3 reads CAMRGSTDTQYF. DNA for the CDR3: TGTGCCATGCGGGGATCCACAGATACGCAGTATTTT.

V and J are TRBV7-2 and TRBJ2-5; weak D call: TRBD1 (5 bases). Trimming stripped 5 bases from V and 5 bases from J, with 12 bases between. Germline V gives CDR1 SGHTA, CDR2 FQGNSA. The CDR3 spans 13 residues. As DNA, the CDR3 is TGTGCCAGCAGCCCCAGGGTTTTGGAGACCCAGTACTTC. Protein product: CASSPRVLETQYF.

The table lists this clonotype with many counts. The chain links TRBV5-1 to TRBJ2-5; no definite D call. Germline V CDR1 and CDR2: SGHRS, YFSETQ. The CDR3 contains 11 residues. Between the trimmed V and J ends, which lost 2 bases and 4 bases, there was a span of 3 bases. This CDR3 is CASSFGETQYF. For the CDR3, the DNA is TGCGCCAGCAGCTTTGGAGAGACCCAGTACTTC.

CDR3 protein: CASSRGQGNSPLHF. In nucleotides, the CDR3 is TGTGCCAGCAGCCGGGGACAGGGGAATTCACCCCTCCACTTT. This chain links TRBV7-9 with TRBJ1-6, with TRBD1 matching 10 bases. Germline lookup yields CDR1 SEHNR and CDR2 FQNEAQ (reference sequence). CDR3 size: 14 residues. V was clipped by 5 bases and J by 7 bases; unmatched bases: 2.

As DNA, the CDR3 is TGCGCCAGCAGCTTGGGACAGGGTATCCCGGAAGAGACCCAGTACTTC. This sequence encodes CASSLGQGIPEETQYF. The rearrangement joins TRBV5-1 to TRBJ2-5; the match to TRBD1 covers 7 bases. V was pared by 0 bases and J by 3 bases, with 8 bases of the junction left unmatched. This CDR3 comprises 16 residues. The germline CDR1 and CDR2 sequences are SGHRS and YFSETQ.

This clonotype was observed a few times. The V gene is TRBV7-3, the J gene TRBJ2-5; a weak D match, TRBD2 (5 bases). V shed 5 bases and J shed 5 bases, with 9 bases lying between them. Germline CDR1 is SGHTA and CDR2 is FQGTGA. The CDR3 runs to 12 residues. CDR3 DNA sequence: TGTGCCAGCAGCCAACCGGGGGAGACCCAGTACTTC. This translates into CASSQPGETQYF.

This chain uses TRBV7-6 with TRBJ1-1; D unclear. V was trimmed by 5 bases and J by 1 base, leaving 11 bases between them. Germline CDR1 and CDR2: SGHVS and FNYEAQ. This CDR3 is built from 14 residues. The CDR3: CASSARTENTEAFF. CDR3 in DNA: TGTGCCAGCAGCGCACGTACCGAGAACACTGAAGCTTTCTTT.

This clonotype was counted only a few times. This chain connects TRBV29-1 to TRBJ1-5, with 12 bases identical to TRBD1. Germline V gene lookup returns CDR1 SQVTM and CDR2 ANQGSEA. CDR3 length equals 14 residues. Trimming took 6 bases from V and 5 from J; bases not matched to a gene: 5. The CDR3 loop is CSVGQGARDQPQHF. CDR3 in DNA: TGCAGCGTGGGACAGGGGGCCCGAGATCAGCCCCAGCATTTT.

The V gene is TRBV5-4, the J gene TRBJ1-2, with 7 bases identical to TRBD1. V was clipped by 4 bases and J by 4 bases; unmatched bases: 4. Germline V gives CDR1 SGHNT, CDR2 YYREEE (reference sequence). This CDR3 has 13 amino acids. The CDR3 spells CASSPRGSYGYTF. The CDR3 DNA reads as TGTGCCAGCAGCCCCAGGGGGTCCTATGGCTACACCTTC.

There are many counts of this clonotype. V is TRBV5-1 and J is TRBJ2-2; no clear D gene. Looked up from germline, CDR1 is SGHRS and CDR2 is YFSETQ. The CDR3 extends over 15 amino acids. The V end was cut by 5 bases, the J end by 1 base, with 12 bases between. This CDR3 is CASSRDQVNTGELFF. In DNA, the CDR3 is TGCGCCAGCAGTCGAGACCAGGTGAACACCGGGGAGCTGTTTTTT.

In this sample, this clonotype turned up many times. This chain uses TRBV5-1 with TRBJ2-1; D uncertain. The CDR3 extends over 13 amino acids. Between the trimmed V and J ends, which lost 6 bases and 6 bases, there was a span of 13 bases. The germline gives CDR1 SGHRS, CDR2 YFSETQ. The CDR3 protein is CASKGSDLNEQFF. The CDR3 coding sequence is TGCGCCAGCAAAGGGTCAGACCTCAATGAGCAGTTCTTC.